These T cell receptor beta chains were read from a single sample in a study of control samples from healthy donors and cancer patients. The method was immunoSEQ multiplex PCR; TCRdb's version includes in-frame clones alone and lacks a portion of them. Seen here are around 50,000 clones, roughly 90% observed once, and the top ten hold about 1.4%. Source material: PBMCs. These receptors were collected from a man in his forties or fifties with colorectal cancer. Each CDR3 is given with its conserved first and last residue. Fields, in order: V gene, D gene, J gene, clone size, CDR3 length, CDR3 protein, CDR3 DNA. The D gene is left open where the match is weak. Clone sizes are given selectively: once, few, many, or a class where the clone is expanded.

>TRBV5-1|NA|TRBJ1-4|NA|15
CASSFTVSAVEKLFF
TGCGCCAGCAGCTTTACGGTCTCTGCGGTTGAAAAACTGTTTTTT
>TRBV14|TRBD1|TRBJ2-5|NA|15
CASSPIQGARETQYF
TGTGCCAGCAGCCCGATACAGGGGGCGCGGGAGACCCAGTACTTC
>TRBV7-9|NA|TRBJ2-7|NA|14
CASSSGGQAYEQYF
TGTGCCAGCAGCTCGGGAGGACAGGCCTACGAGCAGTACTTC
>TRBV7-2|NA|TRBJ2-7|NA|15
CASRSGPTILDEQYF
TGTGCCAGCAGATCGGGACCGACGATTCTGGACGAGCAGTACTTC
>TRBV4-1|TRBD2|TRBJ2-1|NA|16
CASSQGTSGRGNEQFF
TGCGCCAGCAGCCAAGGGACTAGCGGGAGGGGCAATGAGCAGTTCTTC
>TRBV5-6|NA|TRBJ1-5|NA|14
CASSLGQTNQPQHF
TGTGCCAGCAGCTTAGGTCAGACCAATCAGCCCCAGCATTTT
>TRBV7-2|TRBD2|TRBJ2-7|NA|18
CASSGSLLAGGSSYEQYF
TGTGCCAGCAGCGGATCCCTACTAGCGGGGGGCTCCTCCTACGAGCAGTACTTC
>TRBV5-1|NA|TRBJ1-2|NA|13
CASRQGFNYGYTF
TGCGCCAGCAGGCAGGGATTTAACTATGGCTACACCTTC
>TRBV7-2|NA|TRBJ2-4|NA|16
CASSFLSTLAKNIQYF
TGTGCCAGCAGCTTCTTGAGTACCCTAGCCAAAAACATTCAGTACTTC
>TRBV5-6|NA|TRBJ1-1|once|16
CASSPERGRGRNEAFF
TGTGCCAGCAGCCCAGAAAGGGGCAGGGGAAGGAACGAAGCTTTCTTT
>TRBV7-9|NA|TRBJ1-2|NA|14
CASSQGPDQKGYTF
TGTGCCAGCAGCCAGGGACCGGACCAGAAGGGCTACACCTTC
>TRBV10-3|NA|TRBJ2-7|once|14
CAISESQSSYEQYF
TGTGCCATCAGTGAAAGTCAGAGCTCCTACGAGCAGTACTTC
>TRBV5-1|NA|TRBJ1-6|once|12
CASSLTGSPLHF
TGCGCCAGCAGCCTCACTGGTTCACCCCTCCACTTT
>TRBV7-9|NA|TRBJ2-7|NA|15
CASSLHSATSYEQYF
TGTGCCAGCAGCTTACATTCGGCCACTTCCTACGAGCAGTACTTC
>TRBV15|TRBD1|TRBJ1-2|NA|14
CATSPRQGPYGYTF
TGTGCCACCAGCCCGCGACAGGGCCCGTATGGCTACACCTTC
>TRBV6-2/TRBV6-3|NA|TRBJ1-1|NA|14
CASSSSTDRVEAFF
NA
>TRBV25-1|NA|TRBJ2-1|NA|17
CASSEGRVGPLYNEQFF
TGTGCCAGCAGTGAAGGGCGGGTGGGGCCCCTTTACAATGAGCAGTTCTTC
>TRBV7-8|TRBD1|TRBJ2-1|once|16
CASSPRDRYSYNEQFF
TGTGCCAGCAGCCCCCGGGACAGGTACTCCTACAATGAGCAGTTCTTC
>TRBV28|NA|TRBJ1-1|NA|13
CASSLWMNTEAFF
TGTGCCAGCAGTTTATGGATGAACACTGAAGCTTTCTTT
>TRBV12-5|NA|TRBJ1-1|NA|13
CASGWSGLTEAFF
TGTGCTAGTGGTTGGTCAGGGTTGACTGAAGCTTTCTTT
>TRBV6-5|TRBD2|TRBJ2-1|NA|15
CAIREGQSFYNEQFF
TGTGCCATCCGGGAGGGCCAAAGTTTTTACAATGAGCAGTTCTTC
>TRBV2|NA|TRBJ1-3|NA|14
CASRDPRAGNTIYF
TGTGCCAGTAGGGACCCCCGGGCTGGAAACACCATATATTTT
>TRBV7-9|NA|TRBJ1-1|NA|12
CASSLEGLEAFF
TGTGCCAGCAGCTTAGAGGGCCTTGAAGCTTTCTTT
>TRBV27|NA|TRBJ2-2|once|14
CASGFFPNTGELFF
TGTGCCAGCGGCTTCTTTCCGAACACCGGGGAGCTGTTTTTT
>TRBV2|NA|TRBJ1-5|NA|15
CASSEVTQGNQPQHF
TGTGCCAGCAGTGAAGTAACACAGGGCAATCAGCCCCAGCATTTT
>TRBV6-2/TRBV6-3|NA|TRBJ1-6|NA|14
CASSYRRENSPLHF
TGTGCCAGCAGTTACCGCAGGGAGAATTCACCCCTCCACTTT
>TRBV30|NA|TRBJ1-5|few|14
CAISGQTRLQPQHF
TGTGCTATATCTGGGCAGACGAGATTACAGCCCCAGCATTTT
>TRBV20-1|NA|TRBJ1-4|NA|14
CSASILSPNEKLFF
TGCAGTGCTAGTATTCTCTCCCCGAATGAAAAACTGTTTTTT
>TRBV5-6|TRBD2|TRBJ2-1|NA|17
CASSYPVGLAGGFEQFF
TGTGCCAGCAGCTACCCTGTTGGGCTAGCGGGAGGGTTTGAGCAGTTCTTC
>TRBV12-3/TRBV12-4|NA|TRBJ2-7|NA|13
CASRATETYEQYF
TGTGCCAGCAGAGCGACAGAGACCTACGAGCAGTACTTC
>TRBV9|NA|TRBJ1-6|NA|15
CASSSSGGRRSPLHF
TGTGCCAGCAGCAGTTCCGGGGGCAGGCGTTCACCCCTCCACTTT
>TRBV2|TRBD1|TRBJ2-6|NA|15
CASTGDRAGANVLTF
TGTGCCAGCACCGGGGACAGGGCTGGGGCCAACGTCCTGACTTTC
>TRBV6-2/TRBV6-3|TRBD1|TRBJ1-2|NA|14
CASSGTGSWYGYTF
TGTGCCAGCAGTGGGACAGGGAGCTGGTATGGCTACACCTTC
>TRBV12-5|NA|TRBJ2-1|NA|15
CASGLQWGTVNEQFF
TGTGCTAGTGGTTTGCAATGGGGTACCGTGAATGAGCAGTTCTTC
>TRBV4-3|TRBD1|TRBJ2-7|NA|15
CASSQEEGTEYEQYF
TGCGCCAGCAGCCAAGAGGAAGGGACAGAGTACGAGCAGTACTTC
>TRBV6-4|NA|TRBJ1-4|NA|15
CASSDSTAPGEKLFF
TGTGCCAGCAGTGACTCGACCGCACCGGGGGAAAAACTGTTTTTT
>TRBV18|NA|TRBJ1-5|NA|13
CASSSIEGEPQHF
TGTGCCAGCTCGAGCATCGAAGGGGAGCCCCAGCATTTT
>TRBV6-1|NA|TRBJ2-7|NA|14
CASSEVNYAYEQYF
TGTGCCAGCAGTGAAGTGAACTATGCCTACGAGCAGTACTTC
>TRBV18|NA|TRBJ2-5|NA|12
CASSPPRETQYF
TGTGCCAGCTCGCCACCCCGGGAGACCCAGTACTTC
>TRBV10-3|TRBD1|TRBJ1-1|NA|15
CAISAGQGWSTEAFF
TGTGCCATCAGTGCCGGACAGGGATGGAGCACTGAAGCTTTCTTT
>TRBV9|NA|TRBJ1-5|NA|15
CASSRGGEGNQPQHF
TGTGCCAGCAGCCGCGGGGGTGAGGGCAATCAGCCCCAGCATTTT
>TRBV30|NA|TRBJ1-2|NA|12
CAWSEVEGGYTF
TGTGCCTGGAGTGAAGTAGAAGGTGGCTACACCTTC
>TRBV12-5|TRBD2|TRBJ2-1|NA|20
CASGLANPTSGPSSYNEQFF
TGTGCTAGTGGTTTGGCAAACCCGACTAGCGGGCCCAGCTCCTACAATGAGCAGTTCTTC
>TRBV10-3|NA|TRBJ2-3|NA|13
CATLMTSTDTQYF
TGTGCCACTCTAATGACTAGCACAGATACGCAGTATTTT
>TRBV9|NA|TRBJ2-3|NA|16
CASSPRPGGSTDTQYF
TGTGCCAGCAGCCCTCGTCCGGGCGGGAGCACAGATACGCAGTATTTT
>TRBV28|NA|TRBJ2-7|once|14
CASSPDSSGYEQYF
TGTGCCAGCAGTCCAGACTCGTCGGGGTACGAGCAGTACTTC
>TRBV10-2|NA|TRBJ1-4|NA|16
CASTVGSLSTNEKLFF
TGCGCCAGCACCGTGGGCAGCTTATCAACTAATGAAAAACTGTTTTTT
>TRBV5-1|NA|TRBJ2-5|NA|16
CASSLGGVAGQETQYF
TGCGCCAGCAGCTTGGGGGGGGTTGCTGGCCAAGAGACCCAGTACTTC
>TRBV6-5|NA|TRBJ2-3|NA|13
CASTSPGTDTQYF
TGTGCCAGCACCTCCCCGGGTACGGATACGCAGTATTTT
>TRBV7-2|NA|TRBJ1-1|NA|14
CASSLAGSGGEAFF
TGTGCCAGCAGCTTAGCTGGGTCGGGGGGTGAAGCTTTCTTT
>TRBV19|NA|TRBJ2-1|NA|15
CASSIVPYSYNEQFF
TGTGCCAGTAGTATAGTCCCTTACTCCTACAATGAGCAGTTCTTC
>TRBV9|NA|TRBJ1-1|once|12
CASSVENTEAFF
TGTGCCAGCAGCGTAGAAAACACTGAAGCTTTCTTT
>TRBV28|TRBD2|TRBJ2-5|NA|18
CASSLWTSVLTGRETQYF
TGTGCCAGCAGTTTATGGACTAGCGTACTGACTGGTCGGGAGACCCAGTACTTC